This T cell receptor (beta chain) emerged from a study of shared clonotypes between healthy human individuals. General study findings and limits: The study's rarefaction showed incomplete sorted-subset sequencing despite large depth.

Notes on this clone: Its specificity is unknown.

Here immunoSEQ multiplex PCR was the method, and the copy in TCRdb shows in-frame clones only, minus some. The sample gives some 240,000 clones, 50% to 80% of which show up once; 11% is in the top ten. Sequencing was carried out using memory CD4+ T cells sorted from blood. Specified subset: CD45RA-negative fraction. The sequence derives from a man aged 30-40 years in good health.

Here the CDR3 reads CASSPTGKGGQPQHF. Here the CDR3 DNA reads TGTGCCAGCTCACCGACAGGGAAAGGGGGTCAGCCCCAGCATTTT. The V gene is TRBV18, the J gene TRBJ1-5, with 7 bases aligning to TRBD1. The CDR3 extends over 15 amino acids. With V trimmed by 3 bases and J by 6 bases, 8 bases remained unmatched. CDR1 and CDR2 from the germline V gene are KGHSH and LQKENI.